Each of the 21 T cell receptor beta chains below was sequenced from the same sample in a study of T cell repertoires in cytomegalovirus infection. These receptors lack a known antigen. MiXCR, applied by TCRdb to the reads, yields one record per CDR3 protein. The profile shows 600,000 to 700,000 distinct CDR3 sequences, around 31% of them singletons. Here the sequenced sample was cultured PBMCs, taken from culture after CMV antigen stimulation. The source is a human donor in good health (CMV status not recorded). Some clones in this sample may be carry-over from other donors' samples.

The chain uses TRBV9 and TRBJ2-4; D ambiguous. CDR3 length: 15 residues. Germline V lookup: CDR1 SGDLS, CDR2 YYNGEE. V lost 4 bases to trimming and J lost 2 bases, with 13 bases between them. The CDR3 bases are TGTGCCAGCAGCCCCGATTTAGTCTCCAAAAACATTCAGTACTTC. Protein product: CASSPDLVSKNIQYF.

This clonotype has just one count. The junction departs from the called germline gene at one end, perhaps through a read error. V and J are TRBV2 and TRBJ2-1; TRBD2 is a possible D gene (5 bases). Germline-derived CDR1 and CDR2 are SNHLY and FYNNEI. The CDR3 has 13 residues. The CDR3 DNA reads TGTGCCAGCAGTGTAGGCCCGACTTGGGAGCGGTTCTTC. Translation gives CASSVGPTWERFF.

This clonotype was seen more than once but under ten times. The rearrangement uses TRBV6-1 and TRBJ1-5, with TRBD1 matching 9 bases. Trimming removed 6 bases from V and 0 bases from J; junction bases left unmatched: 6. The germline V gene has CDR1 MNHNS and CDR2 SASEGT. The CDR3 is 16 amino acids. CDR3 loop: CASRGQGSYSNQPQHF. In DNA form, the CDR3 reads TGTGCCAGCAGGGGACAGGGAAGTTATAGCAATCAGCCCCAGCATTTT.

The V and J genes are TRBV7-2 and TRBJ2-5; D ambiguous. Trimming shortened V by 1 base and J by 0 bases, and 12 bases separated the two germline ends. The germline CDR1 and CDR2 sequences are SGHTA and FQGNSA. CDR3 length equals 16 residues. The CDR3 DNA reads as TGTGCCAGCAGCTTAGATGGCCCATTGTACCAAGAGACCCAGTACTTC. Encoded protein: CASSLDGPLYQETQYF. Drawing the rest from reference TRBV7-2 and TRBJ2-5, the complete variable domain is GAGVSQSPSNKVTEKGKDVELRCDPISGHTALYWYRQSLGQGLEFLIYFQGNSAPDKSGLPSDRFSAERTGGSVSTLTIQRTQQEDSAVYLCASSLDGPLYQETQYFGPGTRLLVL.

Only a few counts were recorded for this clonotype. The chain links TRBV12-5 to TRBJ2-7; D unclear. The CDR3 has 11 residues. Germline V gives CDR1 LGHNT, CDR2 FRNRAP. Trimming took 2 bases from V and 5 from J, leaving 4 bases between them. The CDR3 loop reads CASGLINEQYF. CDR3 coding DNA: TGTGCTAGTGGTTTGATCAACGAGCAGTACTTC.

The V gene is TRBV20-1, the J gene TRBJ2-2; TRBD1 aligns across 7 bases. The CDR3 has 14 amino acids. The germline V gene has CDR1 DFQATT and CDR2 SNEGSKA (reference sequence). Trimming removed 6 bases from V and 2 bases from J; junction bases left unmatched: 6. The CDR3 sequence is CSAADRVNTGELFF. Here the CDR3 DNA reads TGCAGTGCCGCAGACAGGGTCAACACCGGGGAGCTGTTTTTT.

The rearrangement joins TRBV6-1 to TRBJ1-2; TRBD1 matches 8 bases. The CDR3 is made up of 14 amino acids. V trimming: 6 bases; J trimming: 2 bases; junction bases outside the gene matches: 5. Germline V CDR1 and CDR2: MNHNS, SASEGT. As DNA, the CDR3 is TGTGCCAGCAGAACCGGACAGGGAAACTATGGCTACACCTTC. Translated, it gives CASRTGQGNYGYTF.

V is TRBV6-1 and J is TRBJ1-4; tentatively, D is TRBD1 (6 bases). Germline lookup yields CDR1 MNHNS and CDR2 SASEGT. The V gene lost 7 bases and the J gene lost 5 bases, with 17 bases spanning the gap. This CDR3 spans 15 amino acids. Here the CDR3 DNA reads TGTGCCAGCAAGGGGGGGAGGGACGGGAATGAAAAACTGTTTTTT. This translates into CASKGGRDGNEKLFF.

The chain combines TRBV4-3 with TRBJ2-3; TRBD2 matches 7 bases. The germline gives CDR1 LGHNA, CDR2 YSLEER. V was pared by 4 bases and J by 4 bases, with 5 bases of the junction left unmatched. The CDR3 runs 14 residues. CDR3 nucleotides: TGCGCCAGCAGCCTTGCGGGAGACGCAGATACGCAGTATTTT. Residues: CASSLAGDADTQYF.

The CDR3 region has the DNA TGTGCCAGCATGTTGGGGGAGGTTAAGTACTTC. Translated: CASMLGEVKYF. The chain couples TRBV7-8 to TRBJ2-7, with a possible D match to TRBD2 (6 bases). CDR1 SGHVS and CDR2 FQNEAQ come from the germline V gene. CDR3 size: 11 residues. Trimming removed 7 bases at V and 11 bases at J, with 15 bases between.

In its sample, this clonotype was seen once. The rearrangement uses TRBV3-1 and TRBJ2-1, with 12 bases matching TRBD2. Germline loops: CDR1 LGHDT, CDR2 YNNKEL (reference sequence). V gave up 0 bases and J gave up 1 base; unmatched junction bases: 7. The CDR3 extends over 19 amino acids. The CDR3 loop reads CASSQESTSGRTSYNEQFF. The CDR3, as DNA: TGTGCCAGCAGCCAAGAATCAACTAGCGGGAGGACTTCCTACAATGAGCAGTTCTTC.

This clonotype was seen a handful of times. The chain couples TRBV6-2 or TRBV6-3 to TRBJ2-4; D gene ambiguous. Germline V gene data show CDR1 as MNHEY and CDR2 as SVGEGT. V shed 0 bases and J shed 0 bases, with 9 bases lying between them. The CDR3 is 16 residues long. CDR3 amino acids: CASSYSRRIAKNIQYF. For the CDR3, the DNA is TGTGCCAGCAGTTACTCCCGACGGATAGCCAAAAACATTCAGTACTTC.

This clonotype was found a few times. The V and J genes are TRBV7-9 and TRBJ2-7; D remains unclear. Trimming shortened V by 4 bases and J by 3 bases, and 4 bases separated the two germline ends. The CDR3 contains 11 residues. Germline loops: CDR1 SEHNR, CDR2 FQNEAQ (reference sequence). CDR3 loop: CASSSDYEQYF. The CDR3 nucleotides read TGTGCCAGCAGCTCTGACTACGAGCAGTACTTC. The complete variable domain, with remaining parts taken from reference TRBV7-9 and TRBJ2-7, reads DTGVSQNPRHKITKRGQNVTFRCDPISEHNRLYWYRQTLGQGPEFLTYFQNEAQLEKSRLLSDRFSAERPKGSFSTLEIQRTEQGDSAMYLCASSSDYEQYFGPGTRLTVT.

This clonotype has just a few counts. The V and J genes are TRBV7-9 and TRBJ2-3; TRBD1 agrees at 7 bases. Germline lookup yields CDR1 SEHNR and CDR2 FQNEAQ (reference sequence). The CDR3 runs 16 residues. Trimming took 5 bases from V and 2 from J; bases not matched to a gene: 10. The CDR3 nucleotides read TGTGCCAGCAGCGGACCCGACCAGGGGGACACAGATACGCAGTATTTT. Amino acid sequence: CASSGPDQGDTDTQYF.

V and J are TRBV27 and TRBJ2-1, with 9 bases identical to TRBD2. Trimming removed 5 bases from V and 5 bases from J; junction bases left unmatched: 22. This CDR3 has 20 amino acids. CDR1 and CDR2 from the germline V gene are MNHEY and SMNVEV (reference sequence). DNA for the CDR3: TGTGCCAGCAGTAACCCCCTAGGTGGGCTAGCGGGATTTTCGGACAATGAGCAGTTCTTC. Amino acid sequence: CASSNPLGGLAGFSDNEQFF.

This clonotype was detected only a few times. The rearrangement links TRBV5-1 to TRBJ1-1, with D possibly TRBD1 on 5 matching bases. Germline CDR1 is SGHRS and CDR2 is YFSETQ. The CDR3 has 13 residues. Trimming took 5 bases from V and 4 from J, leaving 12 bases between them. CDR3 coding DNA: TGCGCCAGCAGGCGGGATCAGGGCACTGAAGCTTTCTTT. As protein: CASRRDQGTEAFF. The full variable domain, with the rest looked up from reference TRBV5-1 and TRBJ1-1, is KAGVTQTPRYLIKTRGQQVTLSCSPISGHRSVSWYQQTPGQGLQFLFEYFSETQRNKGNFPGRFSGRQFSNSRSEMNVSTLELGDSALYLCASRRDQGTEAFFGQGTRLTVV.

The chain combines TRBV10-2 with TRBJ1-1; D remains unclear. The V gene lost 3 bases and the J gene lost 11 bases, with 16 bases spanning the gap. This CDR3 is built from 13 residues. CDR1 and CDR2 (germline): WSHSY, SAAADI. CDR3 sequence reads: CASSEFPSALAFF. In DNA form, the CDR3 reads TGCGCCAGCAGTGAATTCCCCTCGGCCCTGGCTTTCTTT.

This chain uses TRBV2 with TRBJ2-7; 12 nucleotides align to TRBD2. Per germline, CDR1 SNHLY and CDR2 FYNNEI. The trim removed 6 bases at V and 5 bases at J, leaving 5 bases unmatched. The CDR3 has 14 amino acids. This CDR3 reads CASRRTSGVDEQYF. In DNA form, the CDR3 reads TGTGCCAGCAGGAGGACTAGCGGGGTCGACGAGCAGTACTTC.

In this sample, this clonotype turned up a few times. This chain connects TRBV7-8 to TRBJ2-3; maybe TRBD2 (5 bases). The germline V and J ends were trimmed by 6 bases and 0 bases, with 13 bases remaining between them. Per germline, CDR1 SGHVS and CDR2 FQNEAQ. The CDR3 spans 15 residues. CDR3 in DNA: TGTGCCAGCAGTGAAGGAACTAGAAGCACAGATACGCAGTATTTT. Translation: CASSEGTRSTDTQYF.

This clonotype has just a few counts. In DNA, the CDR3 is TGTGCCAGCAGTCGTGACAGGGCCCTACTCTACGAGCAGTACTTC. It yields the protein CASSRDRALLYEQYF. The chain combines TRBV12-3 or TRBV12-4 with TRBJ2-7, with 7 bases lining up with TRBD1. V was clipped by 5 bases and J by 3 bases; unmatched bases: 10. This CDR3 is 15 amino acids long.

The V gene is TRBV20-1, the J gene TRBJ1-5; D uncertain. Per the germline V gene, CDR1 is DFQATT and CDR2 is SNEGSKA (reference sequence). The CDR3 covers 14 residues. V lost 3 bases and J 0 bases, leaving 9 bases between the germline ends. Here the CDR3 DNA reads TGCAGTGCTAGCATCAGTCATAGCAATCAGCCCCAGCATTTT. Translation: CSASISHSNQPQHF.